At least ten counts were recorded for the clone carrying this T cell receptor (beta chain). V shed 3 bases and J shed 5 bases, with 14 bases lying between them. Germline V lookup: CDR1 DFQATT, CDR2 SNEGSKA (reference sequence). There are 13 residues in the CDR3. The sample belongs to a study of T cells after yellow fever vaccination. Whole-study context: SMART-Seq v4 Ultra Low Input prepared the low-cell-number fractions.

Notes on the study in general: The secondary response showed a weaker magnitude and a faster peak, day 5 versus 15. Boosting was followed by the reappearance of most primary-vaccination clones (approximately 97% CD4, about 88% CD8).

TCRdb fed the 5' RACE reads into MiXCR, producing one record per CDR3 protein. This table has 45,000 to 65,000 distinct CDR3 sequences, more than 6.5% appearing once. The sample consisted of CD8+ T cells not binding an NS4B(214-222) dextramer, sorted from PBMCs, taken roughly seven weeks after the first yellow fever vaccination. The clonotype originates from a man between 18 and 35 years old who received the YFV17D yellow fever vaccine. This chain uses TRBV20-1 with TRBJ2-7; no reliable D call. Here the CDR3 DNA reads TGCAGTGCTAGCCATTCCACCCCCCACGAGCAGTACTTC. Its protein is CSASHSTPHEQYF.